This TCR beta chain appears in the sequencing data of a study of STAT5B mutations in CD4+ large granular lymphocyte leukemia. About the research overall: Among healthy controls, a particular HLA allele went with more CDR3 'QG' motifs. Study-wide results and caveats: 8/27 top patient clones versus 2/35 control clones were TRBV06-family.

The repertoire was sequenced with immunoSEQ multiplex PCR; TCRdb's copy has only in-frame clones and lacks some. This sample carries about 38,000 clones, around 75% of them seen once, and the ten largest clones take around 0.5%. CDR1 is LNHNV, CDR2 YYDKDF, per germline (reference sequence). Losses at the gene ends were 3 bases for V and 3 bases for J; bases not matched to a gene: 3. The CDR3 length is 14 residues. Comment on this clone: Its antigen remains unknown.

The sequencing sample was made of CD4+ T cells from blood buffy coats. V gene TRBV15 combines with J gene TRBJ2-7; 9 positions match TRBD1. This TCR was sampled from a human donor in good health. The CDR3 here is CATSSQGQGYEQYF. Written as DNA, the CDR3 is TGTGCCACCAGCAGCCAGGGACAGGGCTACGAGCAGTACTTC. Full variable domain (outside the CDR3, taken from reference TRBV15 and TRBJ2-7): DAMVIQNPRYQVTQFGKPVTLSCSQTLNHNVMYWYQQKSSQAPKLLFHYYDKDFNNEADTPDNFQSRRPNTSFCFLDIRSPGLGDTAMYLCATSSQGQGYEQYFGPGTRLTVT.